The table lists the clone carrying this T cell receptor beta chain with many counts. The CDR3 is 13 amino acids. Germline CDR1 is LGHNA and CDR2 is YSLEER. J was trimmed by 8 bases and V by 2 bases; bases with no gene match: 2. The data are from a study of cytomegalovirus exposure and HLA in healthy donors. The PCR ran on 60 Vbeta and 13 Jbeta primers. Some clones are missing from TCRdb's copy, which holds only in-frame ones; the method was immunoSEQ multiplex PCR. This sample carries about 200,000 clones, about 74% of them seen once, and the ten largest clones take roughly 16%. Everyone who donated was a healthy bone marrow donor.

Sequencing was carried out using PBMCs. The genes are TRBV4-3 and TRBJ2-1; 8 positions match TRBD2. This TCR was sampled from a man in his forties in good health and CMV-seronegative. DNA of the CDR3: TGCGCCAGCAGCCAACTTAGCGGGGATGAGCAGTTCTTC. As protein: CASSQLSGDEQFF.